One sample yielded the 25 T cell receptor beta chains listed below, sequenced in a study of identical twins. MiXCR, applied by TCRdb to the 5' RACE reads, yields one record per CDR3 protein. Here the sample spans approximately 690,000 distinct CDR3 sequences, 5.5% to 7.5% being singletons. Sequencing used naive T cells sorted from blood. These receptor sequences come from a man aged 18 to 30 in good health.

This clonotype has a count of ten or more. The chain is built from TRBV14 and TRBJ2-7; D is perhaps TRBD1 or TRBD2 (5 bases each). In germline, CDR1 is SGHDN, CDR2 FVKESK. Trimming removed 4 bases at V and 5 bases at J, with 15 bases between. This CDR3 has 14 amino acids. The CDR3 DNA sequence: TGTGCCAGCAGCCGATTTCGGGGCCGAGACGAGCAGTACTTC. It is translated as CASSRFRGRDEQYF.

The chain recombines TRBV4-2 with TRBJ2-7; 8 nucleotides agree with TRBD2. The CDR3 sequence is 16 residues long. Germline V lookup: CDR1 LGHNA, CDR2 YNFKEQ. V trimming: 0 bases; J trimming: 0 bases; junction bases outside the gene matches: 4. CDR3 DNA: TGTGCCAGCAGCCAAGAGGGTAGCGGGAACTCCTACGAGCAGTACTTC. Translating it yields CASSQEGSGNSYEQYF.

This clonotype was observed a few times. The chain combines TRBV7-8 with TRBJ2-3; TRBD1 matches 7 bases. The CDR3 totals 17 residues. Germline assignment: CDR1 SGHVS and CDR2 FQNEAQ. V was clipped by 4 bases and J by 2 bases; unmatched bases: 12. CDR3 protein: CASSSGQPQGPTDTQYF. The CDR3 nucleotides are TGTGCCAGCAGCTCGGGACAGCCTCAGGGGCCCACAGATACGCAGTATTTT.

This clonotype was counted ten times or more. The V gene is TRBV5-1, the J gene TRBJ2-4; 8 nucleotides line up with TRBD1. Germline V gene data show CDR1 as SGHRS and CDR2 as YFSETQ. The CDR3 is made up of 17 amino acids. V lost 3 bases and J lost 9; bases outside the gene matches: 17. The CDR3 nucleotides read TGCGCCAGCAGCTCTCGACAGGGGCAACCAGGGTTTCGCATTCAGTACTTC. This translates into CASSSRQGQPGFRIQYF.

This clonotype was counted only a few times. The J gene is TRBJ2-3, the V gene TRBV5-4; possibly TRBD1 or TRBD2 for D (5 bases each). The V gene lost 0 bases and the J gene lost 2 bases, with 10 bases spanning the gap. This CDR3 is 15 amino acids long. From germline, CDR1 is SGHNT and CDR2 YYREEE (reference sequence). As DNA, the CDR3 is TGTGCCAGCAGCTTGGGCAGGGAGTTCACAGATACGCAGTATTTT. It encodes CASSLGREFTDTQYF.

This clonotype turned up a few times. The CDR3 DNA reads as TGCGCCAGCAGCCGATTCCGGGAGACCCTCTACGAGCAGTACTTC. The encoded protein is CASSRFRETLYEQYF. The V gene is TRBV4-3, the J gene TRBJ2-7, with a weak D call TRBD2 (6 bases). Trimming took 4 bases from V and 3 from J, leaving 16 bases between them. The germline V gene has CDR1 LGHNA and CDR2 YSLEER. The CDR3 loop spans 15 amino acids.

In this sample, this clonotype turned up many times. CDR3 nucleotides: TGTGCCAGCAGGGCGGACAGGGATCAGCCCCAGCATTTT. Protein sequence: CASRADRDQPQHF. The chain combines TRBV2 with TRBJ1-5, with 8 bases that match TRBD1. The germline gives CDR1 SNHLY, CDR2 FYNNEI. The CDR3 sequence is 13 residues long. The V segment lost 6 bases and the J segment 5 bases; nucleotides outside the gene matches: 3.

In this sample, this clonotype turned up many times. V is TRBV3-1 and J is TRBJ1-5; D gene ambiguous. The V end lost 1 base, the J end lost 5 bases, and 6 bases lay between the germline ends. Germline CDR1 reads LGHDT; CDR2 reads YNNKEL (reference sequence). The CDR3 runs to 13 residues. CDR3 in DNA: TGTGCCAGCAGCCAAGGTACTTATCAGCCCCAGCATTTT. Its protein product is CASSQGTYQPQHF.

This clonotype was detected only a few times. V gene TRBV10-3 combines with J gene TRBJ2-7; tentatively, D is TRBD2 (7 bases). CDR1 and CDR2 (germline): ENHRY, SYGVKD. The V end lost 3 bases, the J end lost 0 bases, and 18 bases lay between the germline ends. This CDR3 is built from 17 residues. CDR3 in DNA: TGTGCCATCAGTGACCCTCGGGGGGCGGTGAGCTCCTACGAGCAGTACTTC. Its translation is CAISDPRGAVSSYEQYF.

This clonotype was counted many times. This chain joins TRBV12-3 or TRBV12-4 and TRBJ2-1; perhaps TRBD2 as D (6 bases). This CDR3 region has 14 residues. V shed 6 bases and J shed 3 bases, with 12 bases lying between them. The CDR3 nucleotides read TGTGCCAGCAGGGGCGGGACTTACTACAATGAGCAGTTCTTC. Protein: CASRGGTYYNEQFF.

Many counts were recorded for this clonotype. The chain combines TRBV29-1 with TRBJ2-3; no clear D gene. The CDR3 spans 12 residues. With 7 bases removed from V and 3 bases from J, the gap between germline ends came to 11 bases. Germline CDR1 reads SQVTM; CDR2 reads ANQGSEA. Here the CDR3 reads CSGSVSTDTQYF. In DNA, the CDR3 is TGCAGCGGGTCGGTCAGTACAGATACGCAGTATTTT.

The chain carries TRBV20-1 and TRBJ1-1; possibly TRBD1 for D (6 bases). Trimming took off 8 bases at V and 0 bases at J, with 19 bases between the two ends. Germline V gene lookup returns CDR1 DFQATT and CDR2 SNEGSKA (reference sequence). This CDR3 contains 15 residues. CDR3 loop: CSTEGVVGVNTEAFF. CDR3 coding DNA: TGCAGTACGGAGGGGGTGGTTGGAGTGAACACTGAAGCTTTCTTT.

This clonotype was seen only a few times. V is TRBV7-3 and J is TRBJ2-6, with TRBD1 matching over 9 bases. The CDR3 covers 17 residues. V trimming: 2 bases; J trimming: 0 bases; junction bases outside the gene matches: 2. CDR1 SGHTA and CDR2 FQGTGA come from the germline V gene. CDR3 bases: TGTGCCAGCAGCTTAGGGGACAGGGTCTCTGGGGCCAACGTCCTGACTTTC. Its protein is CASSLGDRVSGANVLTF.

This clonotype was observed many times. V is TRBV5-6 and J is TRBJ2-1, with TRBD2 matching over 10 bases. Germline V gene sequence: CDR1 SGHDT, CDR2 YYEEEE. V trimming: 4 bases; J trimming: 6 bases; junction bases outside the gene matches: 10. This CDR3 is built from 16 residues. CDR3 loop: CASSKTGLAWANEQFF. The DNA for the CDR3 is TGTGCCAGCAGCAAAACGGGACTAGCGTGGGCCAATGAGCAGTTCTTC.

This clonotype was counted many times. The chain combines TRBV5-5 with TRBJ2-1; TRBD2 aligns across 9 bases. The CDR3 contains 16 residues. Germline lookup yields CDR1 SGHKS and CDR2 YYEKEE (reference sequence). Trimming at V came to 2 bases and at J to 8 bases, leaving 11 bases not matched to a gene. CDR3 residues: CASSFLPGLAKDEQFF. The CDR3 DNA sequence: TGTGCCAGCAGCTTTTTGCCCGGACTAGCGAAGGATGAGCAGTTCTTC.

This clonotype has just a few counts. The chain combines TRBV5-1 with TRBJ2-7; maybe TRBD1 (6 bases). The CDR3 totals 13 residues. Trimming pared 2 bases from V and 5 bases from J, leaving 11 bases between. CDR1 is SGHRS, CDR2 YFSETQ, per germline. This chain's CDR3 is CASSFGTGNEQYF. The CDR3 DNA reads as TGCGCCAGCAGCTTCGGCACAGGGAACGAGCAGTACTTC.

This clonotype was found many times. The chain links TRBV27 to TRBJ1-1; D not certain. Germline V CDR1 and CDR2: MNHEY, SMNVEV (reference sequence). Trimming removed 7 bases from V and 7 bases from J, with 16 bases in between. This CDR3 is 13 amino acids long. The CDR3 spells CASMALNGNEAFF. The CDR3 DNA reads TGTGCCAGCATGGCTCTTAACGGGAATGAAGCTTTCTTT.

This clonotype appeared a few times. The chain is built from TRBV29-1 and TRBJ1-3, with D unclear. With 4 bases removed from V and 0 bases from J, the gap between germline ends came to 13 bases. Germline V CDR1 and CDR2: SQVTM, ANQGSEA. The CDR3 runs to 15 residues. DNA of the CDR3: TGCAGCGTTGGAACGGCAAAAAACTCTGGAAACACCATATATTTT. This codes for CSVGTAKNSGNTIYF.

This clonotype was seen a few times. This chain uses TRBV28 with TRBJ1-4; possibly TRBD1 for D (6 bases). This CDR3 spans 16 amino acids. Trimming stripped 5 bases from V and 8 bases from J, with 21 bases between. Germline loops: CDR1 MDHEN, CDR2 SYDVKM. CDR3 protein: CASSPMGGGGSEKLFF. Written as DNA, the CDR3 is TGTGCCAGCAGTCCCATGGGGGGGGGCGGGAGCGAAAAACTGTTTTTT.

This clonotype was counted between two and nine times. The J gene is TRBJ2-1, the V gene TRBV20-1, with 11 bases fitting TRBD2. Germline values: CDR1 DFQATT, CDR2 SNEGSKA (reference sequence). The CDR3 sequence is 18 residues long. With 2 bases clipped from V and 4 bases from J, the junction kept 13 bases outside the gene matches. CDR3 region: CSARKLAGVQTLYNEQFF. The DNA of the CDR3 is TGCAGTGCTAGAAAACTAGCGGGAGTCCAAACCCTATACAATGAGCAGTTCTTC.

V is TRBV27 and J is TRBJ1-1, with D possibly TRBD1 on 6 matching bases. V was cut by 8 bases and J by 1 base, with 23 bases left in between. The CDR3 has 17 residues. The V gene's germline CDR1 is MNHEY and CDR2 SMNVEV (reference sequence). This CDR3 is CASRTWTDTYGNTEAFF. CDR3 DNA sequence: TGTGCCAGCCGGACTTGGACAGATACATATGGGAACACTGAAGCTTTCTTT.

This clonotype was detected ten times or more. J is TRBJ2-2 and V is TRBV7-9; no clear D. The germline CDR1 and CDR2 sequences are SEHNR and FQNEAQ (reference sequence). Trimming took 10 bases from V and 5 from J, leaving 5 bases between them. This CDR3 has 10 amino acids. The CDR3 DNA reads as TGTGCCACCACGACCGGGGAGCTGTTTTTT. Residues: CATTTGELFF. The full variable domain, in which reference TRBV7-9 and TRBJ2-2 provide the parts outside the CDR3, is DTGVSQNPRHKITKRGQNVTFRCDPISEHNRLYWYRQTLGQGPEFLTYFQNEAQLEKSRLLSDRFSAERPKGSFSTLEIQRTEQGDSAMYLCATTTGELFFGEGSRLTVL.

This clonotype was counted at least ten times. The chain uses TRBV9 and TRBJ2-7, with D possibly being TRBD2 (7 bases). Per germline, CDR1 SGDLS and CDR2 YYNGEE. V lost 3 bases to trimming and J lost 4 bases, with 17 bases between them. CDR3 size: 15 residues. CDR3 region: CASSEGGGNGYEQYF. The CDR3 DNA follows: TGTGCCAGCAGCGAGGGAGGGGGGAATGGGTACGAGCAGTACTTC.

This clonotype occurred many times. V and J are TRBV6-1 and TRBJ1-2; 7 bases are shared with TRBD1. Germline loops: CDR1 MNHNS, CDR2 SASEGT. This CDR3 is built from 15 residues. V was clipped by 5 bases and J by 5 bases; unmatched bases: 11. The CDR3 region has the DNA TGTGCCAGCAGTAGAAACGTGGACAGGCAATATGGCTACACCTTC. As protein: CASSRNVDRQYGYTF.

This clonotype showed up many times. The J gene is TRBJ1-4, the V gene TRBV12-3 or TRBV12-4; 9 bases fit TRBD1. CDR3 length: 16 residues. J was trimmed by 8 bases and V by 6 bases; bases with no gene match: 13. This CDR3 reads CASRRRTGGIREKLFF. In nucleotides, the CDR3 is TGTGCCAGCAGACGTCGCACAGGGGGCATACGAGAAAAACTGTTTTTT.